The 27 T cell receptor beta chains presented below share a single source sample, sequenced in a study of T cell responses to AZD1222 COVID-19 vaccine. Sequencing was performed with immunoSEQ multiplex PCR; in TCRdb, only in-frame clones are kept and a portion is missing. This repertoire shows around 140,000 clones, just over 90% found once; its top ten account for 5.1%. The sample in question was peripheral blood, obtained on day 0 of AZD1222 vaccination. Receptors were obtained from an adult in good health.

V and J are TRBV9 and TRBJ2-1; tentatively, D is TRBD2 (6 bases). Per the germline V gene, CDR1 is SGDLS and CDR2 is YYNGEE. CDR3 length: 17 residues. With 0 bases removed from V and 8 bases from J, the gap between germline ends came to 21 bases. The CDR3 DNA reads TGTGCCAGCAGCGTAGTAGCCCCTTTATGGATAGCGGATGAGCAGTTCTTC. Its protein is CASSVVAPLWIADEQFF. Based on the CDR3 plus reference TRBV9 and TRBJ2-1, the full variable domain is DSGVTQTPKHLITATGQRVTLRCSPRSGDLSVYWYQQSLDQGLQFLIQYYNGEERAKGNILERFSAQQFPDLHSELNLSSLELGDSALYFCASSVVAPLWIADEQFFGPGTRLTVL.

This sequence joins TRBV5-6 and TRBJ1-6; D possibly corresponds to TRBD1 (5 bases). The V end was cut by 4 bases, the J end by 0 bases, with 17 bases between. This CDR3 spans 18 amino acids. Germline loops: CDR1 SGHDT, CDR2 YYEEEE. The CDR3 DNA reads TGTGCCAGCAGCCTGAGGGACGCCTGGAGCTCCTATAATTCACCCCTCCACTTT. Its protein is CASSLRDAWSSYNSPLHF.

This sequence joins TRBV25-1 and TRBJ1-1; D is unresolved. The CDR3 contains 15 residues. V lost 0 bases, J lost 3 bases, and 11 bases lay in between. Germline lookup yields CDR1 MGHDK and CDR2 SYGVNS. CDR3: CASSEYEGLYTEAFF. The CDR3, as DNA: TGTGCCAGCAGTGAATACGAGGGTTTGTACACTGAAGCTTTCTTT.

The chain couples TRBV6-5 to TRBJ1-2; 7 nucleotides align to TRBD1. The CDR3 contains 12 residues. Germline lookup yields CDR1 MNHEY and CDR2 SVGAGI. The trim removed 10 bases at V and 2 bases at J, leaving 4 bases unmatched. The CDR3 loop is CATWTGNYGYTF. CDR3 sequence (DNA): TGTGCCACCTGGACAGGAAACTATGGCTACACCTTC.

The J gene is TRBJ2-7, the V gene TRBV6-1; no clear D gene. The germline V gene has CDR1 MNHNS and CDR2 SASEGT. CDR3 length equals 15 residues. V lost 0 bases, J lost 0 bases, and 9 bases lay in between. The CDR3: CASSEAFLSSYEQYF. CDR3 in DNA: TGTGCCAGCAGTGAAGCGTTCCTTAGCTCCTACGAGCAGTACTTC.

This sequence joins TRBV4-3 and TRBJ2-2, with TRBD2 identical over 12 bases. The CDR3 loop spans 16 amino acids. The J segment lost 5 bases and the V segment lost 1 base, leaving 2 bases of the junction unmatched. Germline assignment: CDR1 LGHNA and CDR2 YSLEER. CDR3 loop: CASSQGLAGVTGELFF. The CDR3 DNA is TGCGCCAGCAGCCAAGGACTAGCGGGGGTAACCGGGGAGCTGTTTTTT.

The genes are TRBV7-9 and TRBJ2-3; 11 bases match TRBD2. J gave up 4 bases and V 5 bases, and 8 bases lay outside the gene matches. The CDR3 runs to 16 residues. CDR1 is SEHNR, CDR2 FQNEAQ, per germline (reference sequence). The CDR3 spells CASSGYSGGAADTQYF. CDR3 coding DNA: TGTGCCAGCAGCGGGTATAGCGGGGGGGCTGCAGATACGCAGTATTTT.

This chain connects TRBV6-5 to TRBJ1-2; 8 bases map to TRBD1. Losses at the gene ends were 6 bases for V and 2 bases for J; bases not matched to a gene: 5. Germline V lookup: CDR1 MNHEY, CDR2 SVGAGI. The CDR3 length is 14 residues. CDR3 sequence (DNA): TGTGCCAGCAGCCTTCAGGGGGCAAACTATGGCTACACCTTC. This sequence encodes CASSLQGANYGYTF.

V and J are TRBV18 and TRBJ1-3, with a weak D call TRBD1 (6 bases). The CDR3 is 15 residues long. CDR1 and CDR2 (germline): KGHSH, LQKENI. V was pared by 3 bases and J by 0 bases, with 9 bases between. CDR3 amino acids: CASSPGAGSGNTIYF. The CDR3 DNA reads as TGTGCCAGCTCACCGGGGGCCGGCTCTGGAAACACCATATATTTT.

This clone was observed once. This chain connects TRBV19 to TRBJ1-5; D is perhaps TRBD1 (5 bases). This CDR3 has 14 amino acids. Germline CDR1 is LNHDA and CDR2 is SQIVND (reference sequence). Trimming cost V 3 bases and J 4 bases, with 10 bases left between them. In nucleotides, the CDR3 is TGTGCCAGTAGTATCGGGGCATCTAATCAGCCCCAGCATTTT. Its translation: CASSIGASNQPQHF.

The chain recombines TRBV6-5 with TRBJ1-6, with 8 bases aligning to TRBD1. The CDR3 sequence is 15 residues long. The junction had 10 bases not matched to a gene; V was cut back by 5 bases and J by 10 bases. Germline CDR1 reads MNHEY; CDR2 reads SVGAGI. CDR3 coding DNA: TGTGCCAGCAGTCAACTTGGACAGGGCAGGTCACCCCTCCACTTT. It yields the protein CASSQLGQGRSPLHF.

The chain recombines TRBV5-1 with TRBJ1-4; D is possibly TRBD1 (5 bases). Trimming took off 4 bases at V and 5 bases at J, with 9 bases between the two ends. The CDR3 has 13 amino acids. The germline CDR1 and CDR2 sequences are SGHRS and YFSETQ. The CDR3 region has the DNA TGCGCCAGCAGCGGGGACGGAAATGAAAAACTGTTTTTT. This translates into CASSGDGNEKLFF. The full variable domain, completed using reference TRBV5-1 and TRBJ1-4, is KAGVTQTPRYLIKTRGQQVTLSCSPISGHRSVSWYQQTPGQGLQFLFEYFSETQRNKGNFPGRFSGRQFSNSRSEMNVSTLELGDSALYLCASSGDGNEKLFFGSGTQLSVL.

The CDR3 here is CASSLEGGTAQYF. The DNA for the CDR3 is TGTGCCAGCAGTTTGGAGGGGGGAACGGCGCAGTATTTT. The gene calls are TRBV28 and TRBJ2-3; the D gene could be TRBD1 or TRBD2 (6 bases each). V was cut by 3 bases and J by 10 bases, with 14 bases left in between. The germline CDR1 and CDR2 sequences are MDHEN and SYDVKM. This CDR3 region has 13 residues.

The chain is built from TRBV27 and TRBJ2-1; 10 bases fit TRBD2. The length of the CDR3 is 13 residues. V lost 9 bases to trimming and J lost 6 bases; unmatched junction nucleotides: 5. Per the germline V gene, CDR1 is MNHEY and CDR2 is SMNVEV (reference sequence). Here the CDR3 reads CASMQREGNEQFF. The CDR3 coding sequence is TGTGCCAGTATGCAGCGGGAGGGCAATGAGCAGTTCTTC.

This chain uses TRBV2 with TRBJ2-1; 10 bases align to TRBD2. J was trimmed by 10 bases and V by 5 bases; bases with no gene match: 11. Germline V gives CDR1 SNHLY, CDR2 FYNNEI. The CDR3 is 15 amino acids. For the CDR3, the DNA is TGTGCCAGCAGTTCAGGACTAGCGGCCCGTGAGGAGCAGTTCTTC. Translation: CASSSGLAAREEQFF.

This chain links TRBV24-1 with TRBJ1-1, with D perhaps TRBD1 (5 bases). The germline V and J ends were trimmed by 7 bases and 1 base, with 15 bases remaining between them. Germline V gives CDR1 KGHDR, CDR2 SFDVKD. The CDR3 spans 15 residues. The DNA for the CDR3 is TGTGCCACCAGACAGAGGGGAAGGAGGAACACTGAAGCTTTCTTT. Translated: CATRQRGRRNTEAFF.

The CDR3 sequence: CASSRTGSGNTIYF. As DNA, the CDR3 is TGTGCCAGCAGCCGAACAGGGAGTGGAAACACCATATATTTT. The chain uses TRBV5-5 and TRBJ1-3; D may be TRBD1 (6 bases). CDR1 and CDR2 (germline): SGHKS, YYEKEE (reference sequence). This CDR3 comprises 14 residues. Deletions cut 4 bases from V and 3 bases from J, with 11 bases between.

CDR3 sequence: CASSHRGISYEQYF. CDR3 DNA: TGTGCCAGCAGCCACAGGGGTATCTCCTACGAGCAGTACTTC. V and J are TRBV14 and TRBJ2-7; D might be TRBD1 (6 bases). Between the trimmed V and J ends, which lost 3 bases and 0 bases, there was a span of 9 bases. Looked up from germline, CDR1 is SGHDN and CDR2 is FVKESK. CDR3 length: 14 residues.

The CDR3 DNA reads TGTGCCAGCTCACCGGAGGCACCTGGAAACACCATATATTTT. Translated: CASSPEAPGNTIYF. The chain is built from TRBV18 and TRBJ1-3; D ambiguous. This CDR3 has 14 residues. Germline lookup yields CDR1 KGHSH and CDR2 LQKENI. The V gene lost 3 bases and the J gene lost 2 bases, with 8 bases spanning the gap.

The chain links TRBV7-2 to TRBJ2-5, with D possibly matching TRBD2 (6 bases). CDR1 and CDR2 from the germline V gene are SGHTA and FQGNSA. The V and J ends lost 0 bases and 7 bases respectively, with 9 bases between them. This CDR3 region has 13 residues. CDR3: CASSLAQGGTQYF. In DNA form, the CDR3 reads TGTGCCAGCAGCTTAGCGCAGGGAGGGACCCAGTACTTC.

This clone was found once. V is TRBV7-9 and J is TRBJ2-3, with D perhaps matching TRBD1 or TRBD2 (5 bases each). CDR1 SEHNR and CDR2 FQNEAQ come from the germline V gene (reference sequence). With 4 bases removed from V and 5 bases from J, the gap between germline ends came to 13 bases. The CDR3 totals 14 residues. Here the CDR3 reads CASSSGPLIDTQYF. The DNA of the CDR3 is TGTGCCAGCAGCTCGGGACCACTCATAGATACGCAGTATTTT. The whole variable domain, filled in from reference TRBV7-9 and TRBJ2-3, reads DTGVSQNPRHKITKRGQNVTFRCDPISEHNRLYWYRQTLGQGPEFLTYFQNEAQLEKSRLLSDRFSAERPKGSFSTLEIQRTEQGDSAMYLCASSSGPLIDTQYFGPGTRLTVL.

The genes are TRBV10-3 and TRBJ1-1, with 7 nucleotides matching TRBD1. The CDR3 consists of 15 residues. CDR1 is ENHRY and CDR2 is SYGVKD in the germline V gene. J lost 0 bases, V lost 0 bases, and 1 base had no gene match. The CDR3 nucleotides read TGTGCCATCAGTGAGTCCGACAGGGTGAACACTGAAGCTTTCTTT. It encodes CAISESDRVNTEAFF.

The chain carries TRBV7-2 and TRBJ1-2, with D possibly matching TRBD1 (6 bases). Trimming stripped 5 bases from V and 4 bases from J, with 17 bases between. Germline loops: CDR1 SGHTA, CDR2 FQGNSA. This CDR3 contains 15 residues. The CDR3 loop is CASSLSWAGVYGYTF. The CDR3 DNA reads TGTGCCAGCAGCCTTAGTTGGGCAGGGGTCTATGGCTACACCTTC.

This clone was recorded a few times. The chain links TRBV30 to TRBJ2-1; 7 bases align to TRBD2. This CDR3 comprises 16 residues. Losses at the gene ends were 0 bases for V and 0 bases for J; bases not matched to a gene: 5. Germline CDR1 reads GTSNPN; CDR2 reads SVGIG (reference sequence). In DNA form, the CDR3 reads TGTGCCTGGAGTGTGGGGAGGGTTAGCTCCTACAATGAGCAGTTCTTC. Translated: CAWSVGRVSSYNEQFF.

J is TRBJ2-1 and V is TRBV6-2 or TRBV6-3, with D possibly being TRBD1 or TRBD2 (6 bases each). Germline CDR1 is MNHEY and CDR2 is SVGEGT. V lost 2 bases to trimming and J lost 9 bases, with 11 bases between them. The CDR3 loop spans 13 amino acids. The CDR3 nucleotides are TGTGCCAGCAGTTACGCCAGGGGAGGTGAGCAGTTCTTC. Its protein product is CASSYARGGEQFF.

This rearrangement joins TRBV7-9 to TRBJ1-1; D is possibly TRBD1 (5 bases). Deletions cut 5 bases from V and 0 bases from J, with 19 bases between. Per the germline V gene, CDR1 is SEHNR and CDR2 is FQNEAQ (reference sequence). CDR3 size: 17 residues. DNA for the CDR3: TGTGCCAGCAGCGCGGGACCTCCTAGAACCATGAACACTGAAGCTTTCTTT. Translating it yields CASSAGPPRTMNTEAFF.

This clone has a single count. The V call is TRBV19, the J call TRBJ2-7, with unresolved D. Looked up from germline, CDR1 is LNHDA and CDR2 is SQIVND (reference sequence). V gave up 5 bases and J gave up 1 base, with 9 bases separating them. There are 13 residues in the CDR3. Here the CDR3 reads CASSDQVSYEQYF. As DNA, the CDR3 is TGTGCCAGTAGTGACCAAGTGTCCTACGAGCAGTACTTC.